Listed here are 9 T cell receptor beta chains from one sample, sequenced in a study of T cell responses to AZD1222 COVID-19 vaccine. Profiled with immunoSEQ multiplex PCR; TCRdb holds only in-frame clones, not every one. Of under 150,000 clones detected, about nine tenths appear once; the ten largest clones hold about 3.5%. The material was peripheral blood, obtained on day 0 of AZD1222 vaccination. The source of these receptors is an adult in good health.

As for this clone: One end of the junction does not line up with germline, which may come from a read error. The CDR3: CASSGTGGNPEAFF. CDR3 coding DNA: TGTGCCAGCAGCGGCACCGGTGGGAACCCTGAAGCTTTCTTT. The J gene is TRBJ1-1, the V gene TRBV7-9; D gene ambiguous. Germline CDR1 is SEHNR and CDR2 is FQNEAQ (reference sequence). This CDR3 has 14 residues.

The chain employs TRBV28 and TRBJ1-5; TRBD1 agrees at 7 bases. Germline assignment: CDR1 MDHEN and CDR2 SYDVKM. The J segment lost 7 bases and the V segment lost 7 bases, leaving 10 bases of the junction unmatched. The CDR3 totals 14 residues. The CDR3 spells CASTLGGGAQPQHF. The CDR3 DNA sequence: TGTGCCAGCACCCTAGGGGGCGGAGCACAGCCCCAGCATTTT. The complete variable domain, with remaining parts taken from reference TRBV28 and TRBJ1-5, reads DVKVTQSSRYLVKRTGEKVFLECVQDMDHENMFWYRQDPGLGLRLIYFSYDVKMKEKGDIPEGYSVSREKKERFSLILESASTNQTSMYLCASTLGGGAQPQHFGDGTRLSIL.

The chain couples TRBV19 to TRBJ2-1; D possibly corresponds to TRBD2 (6 bases). The germline CDR1 and CDR2 sequences are LNHDA and SQIVND (reference sequence). This CDR3 contains 23 residues. V was trimmed by 0 bases and J by 4 bases, leaving 34 bases between them. The CDR3 DNA follows: TGTGCCAGTAGTATAGATGGAGGGATCCCCACCATGGCCCCACGGGGGATATACAATGAGCAGTTCTTC. Translating it yields CASSIDGGIPTMAPRGIYNEQFF.

The gene calls are TRBV7-2 and TRBJ1-5, with no clear D. CDR1 is SGHTA, CDR2 FQGNSA, per germline. The V end was cut by 1 base, the J end by 7 bases, with 14 bases between. The CDR3 is 15 residues long. CDR3 in amino acids: CASSLDGLSKQPQHF. The DNA of the CDR3 is TGTGCCAGCAGCTTAGATGGGCTCTCGAAACAGCCCCAGCATTTT.

This clone was counted a single time. The gene calls are TRBV5-3 and TRBJ2-1, with D unresolved. TRBV5-3 belongs to the ORF category, with a function that is uncertain. This CDR3 is built from 11 residues. The V end lost 4 bases, the J end lost 9 bases, and 8 bases lay between the germline ends. CDR3 amino acids: CARSAPGEQFF. The CDR3 DNA is TGTGCCAGAAGCGCCCCCGGTGAGCAGTTCTTC.

The chain combines TRBV5-4 with TRBJ2-3; D unclear. Trimming removed 3 bases from V and 6 bases from J, with 11 bases in between. CDR3 size: 13 residues. Germline CDR1 and CDR2: SGHNT and YYREEE (reference sequence). The CDR3 protein is CASSSGHADTQYF. The DNA of the CDR3 is TGTGCCAGCAGCTCTGGGCACGCGGATACGCAGTATTTT.

J is TRBJ2-2 and V is TRBV7-9; 10 bases match TRBD2. CDR3 size: 19 residues. Germline lookup yields CDR1 SEHNR and CDR2 FQNEAQ (reference sequence). With V trimmed by 4 bases and J by 0 bases, 11 bases remained unmatched. This CDR3 reads CASSSWPSGGLPNTGELFF. The CDR3 DNA is TGTGCCAGCAGCTCTTGGCCTAGCGGGGGACTTCCGAACACCGGGGAGCTGTTTTTT.

The chain joins TRBV7-9 to TRBJ2-5, with 8 positions matching TRBD2. V shed 2 bases and J 7 bases; nucleotides not matched to a gene: 6. Germline assignment: CDR1 SEHNR and CDR2 FQNEAQ (reference sequence). The CDR3 covers 14 residues. CDR3 amino acids: CASSLTSGSGTQYF. CDR3 bases: TGTGCCAGCAGCTTAACTAGCGGTAGTGGGACCCAGTACTTC.

The chain recombines TRBV5-1 with TRBJ1-3; no clear D. The V end lost 0 bases, the J end lost 7 bases, and 8 bases lay between the germline ends. The CDR3 has 13 residues. The germline CDR1 and CDR2 sequences are SGHRS and YFSETQ. CDR3 residues: CASSLDLGNTIYF. DNA of the CDR3: TGCGCCAGCAGCTTGGACCTGGGGAACACCATATATTTT.